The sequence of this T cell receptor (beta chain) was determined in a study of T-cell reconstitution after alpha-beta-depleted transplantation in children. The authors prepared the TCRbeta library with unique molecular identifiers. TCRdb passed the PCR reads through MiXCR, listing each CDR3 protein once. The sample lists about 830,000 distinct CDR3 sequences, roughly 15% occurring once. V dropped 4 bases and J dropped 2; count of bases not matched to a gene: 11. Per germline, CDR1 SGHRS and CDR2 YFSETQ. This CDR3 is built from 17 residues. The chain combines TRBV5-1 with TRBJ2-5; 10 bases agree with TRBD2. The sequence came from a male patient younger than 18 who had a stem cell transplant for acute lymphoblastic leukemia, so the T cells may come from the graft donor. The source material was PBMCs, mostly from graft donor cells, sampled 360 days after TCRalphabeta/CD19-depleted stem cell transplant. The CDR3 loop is CASSLPGVAGGQETQYF. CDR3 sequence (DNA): TGCGCCAGCAGCCTCCCCGGGGTAGCGGGAGGTCAAGAGACCCAGTACTTC. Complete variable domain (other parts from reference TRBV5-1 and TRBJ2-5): KAGVTQTPRYLIKTRGQQVTLSCSPISGHRSVSWYQQTPGQGLQFLFEYFSETQRNKGNFPGRFSGRQFSNSRSEMNVSTLELGDSALYLCASSLPGVAGGQETQYFGPGTRLLVL.